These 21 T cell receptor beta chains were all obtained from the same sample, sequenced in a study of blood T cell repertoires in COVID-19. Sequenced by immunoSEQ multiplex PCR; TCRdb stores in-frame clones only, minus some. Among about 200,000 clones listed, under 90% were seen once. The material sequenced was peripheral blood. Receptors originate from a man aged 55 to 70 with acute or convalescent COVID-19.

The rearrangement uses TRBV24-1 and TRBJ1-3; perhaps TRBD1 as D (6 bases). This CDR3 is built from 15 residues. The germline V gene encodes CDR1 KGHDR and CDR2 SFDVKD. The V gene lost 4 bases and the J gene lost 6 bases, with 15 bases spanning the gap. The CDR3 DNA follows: TGTGCCACCAGTGACCCACAGGGTGCGGCAAACACCATATATTTT. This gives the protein CATSDPQGAANTIYF.

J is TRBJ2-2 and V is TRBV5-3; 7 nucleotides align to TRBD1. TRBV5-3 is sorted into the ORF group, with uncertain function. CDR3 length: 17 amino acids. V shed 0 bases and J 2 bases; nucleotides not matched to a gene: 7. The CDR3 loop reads CARSLVGGDPNTGELFF. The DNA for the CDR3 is TGTGCCAGAAGCTTGGTAGGGGGCGACCCCAACACCGGGGAGCTGTTTTTT.

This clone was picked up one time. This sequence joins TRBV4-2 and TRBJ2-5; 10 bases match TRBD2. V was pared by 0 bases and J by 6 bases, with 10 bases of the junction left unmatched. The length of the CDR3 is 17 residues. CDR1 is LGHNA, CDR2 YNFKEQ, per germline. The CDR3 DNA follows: TGTGCCAGCAGCCAAGATCTTAGCGGGGGGCTGGGAAAGACCCAGTACTTC. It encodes CASSQDLSGGLGKTQYF.

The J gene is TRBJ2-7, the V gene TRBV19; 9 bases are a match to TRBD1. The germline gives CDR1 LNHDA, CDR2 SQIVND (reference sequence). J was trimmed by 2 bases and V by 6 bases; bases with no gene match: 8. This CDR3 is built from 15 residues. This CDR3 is CASSPTGTGTYEQYF. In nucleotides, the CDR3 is TGTGCCAGTAGCCCAACCGGGACAGGGACCTACGAGCAGTACTTC. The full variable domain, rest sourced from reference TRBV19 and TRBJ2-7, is DGGITQSPKYLFRKEGQNVTLSCEQNLNHDAMYWYRQDPGQGLRLIYYSQIVNDFQKGDIAEGYSVSREKKESFPLTVTSAQKNPTAFYLCASSPTGTGTYEQYFGPGTRLTVT.

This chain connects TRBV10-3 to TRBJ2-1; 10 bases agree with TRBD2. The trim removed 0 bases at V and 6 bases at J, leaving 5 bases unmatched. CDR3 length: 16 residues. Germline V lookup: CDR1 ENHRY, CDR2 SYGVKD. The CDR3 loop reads CAISESGAGGRNEQFF. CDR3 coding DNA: TGTGCCATCAGTGAGTCGGGAGCGGGGGGGCGCAATGAGCAGTTCTTC.

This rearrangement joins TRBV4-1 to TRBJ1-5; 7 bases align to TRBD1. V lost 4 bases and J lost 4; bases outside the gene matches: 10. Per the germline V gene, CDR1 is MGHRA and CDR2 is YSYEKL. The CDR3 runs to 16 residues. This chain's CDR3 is CASSPLATGSNQPQHF. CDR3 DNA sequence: TGCGCCAGCAGCCCGCTTGCGACAGGGTCAAATCAGCCCCAGCATTTT.

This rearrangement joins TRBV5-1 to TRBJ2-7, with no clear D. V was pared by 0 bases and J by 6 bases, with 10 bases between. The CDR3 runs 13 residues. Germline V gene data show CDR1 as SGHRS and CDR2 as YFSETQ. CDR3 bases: TGCGCCAGCAGCTTGGCTCGTAGCCTCGAGCAGTACTTC. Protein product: CASSLARSLEQYF.

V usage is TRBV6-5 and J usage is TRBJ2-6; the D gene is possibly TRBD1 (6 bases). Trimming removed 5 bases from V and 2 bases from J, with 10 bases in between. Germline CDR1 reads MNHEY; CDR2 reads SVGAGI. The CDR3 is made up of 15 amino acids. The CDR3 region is CASSPNRAGANVLTF. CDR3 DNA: TGTGCCAGCAGTCCTAACAGGGCTGGGGCCAACGTCCTGACTTTC.

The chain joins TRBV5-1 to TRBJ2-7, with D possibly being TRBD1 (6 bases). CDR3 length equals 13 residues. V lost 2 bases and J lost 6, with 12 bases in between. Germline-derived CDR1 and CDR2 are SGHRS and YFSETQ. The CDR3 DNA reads TGCGCCAGCAGCTTAGCAGGGGATGCCGAGCAGTACTTC. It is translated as CASSLAGDAEQYF.

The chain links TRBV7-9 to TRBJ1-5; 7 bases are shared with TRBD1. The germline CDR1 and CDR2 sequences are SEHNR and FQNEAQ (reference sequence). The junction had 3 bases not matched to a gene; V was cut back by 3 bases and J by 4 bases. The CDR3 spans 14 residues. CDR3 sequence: CASSLKGANQPQHF. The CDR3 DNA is TGTGCCAGCAGCTTGAAGGGGGCTAATCAGCCCCAGCATTTT.

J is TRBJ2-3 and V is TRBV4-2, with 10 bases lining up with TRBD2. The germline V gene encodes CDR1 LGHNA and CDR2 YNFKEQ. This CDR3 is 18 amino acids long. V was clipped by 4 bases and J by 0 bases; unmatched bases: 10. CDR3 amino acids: CASSLGLAHTLSTDTQYF. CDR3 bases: TGTGCCAGCAGCCTGGGACTAGCGCATACCCTTAGCACAGATACGCAGTATTTT.

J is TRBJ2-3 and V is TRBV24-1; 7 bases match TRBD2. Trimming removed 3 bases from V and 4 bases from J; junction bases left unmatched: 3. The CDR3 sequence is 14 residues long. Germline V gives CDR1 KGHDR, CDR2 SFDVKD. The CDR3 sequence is CATSDGRVSDTQYF. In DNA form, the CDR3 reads TGTGCCACCAGTGATGGGAGGGTGTCAGATACGCAGTATTTT.

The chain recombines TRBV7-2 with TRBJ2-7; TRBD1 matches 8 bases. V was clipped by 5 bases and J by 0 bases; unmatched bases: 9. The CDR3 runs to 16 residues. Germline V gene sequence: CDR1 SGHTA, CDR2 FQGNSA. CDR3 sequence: CASSTTGQGSSYEQYF. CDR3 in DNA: TGTGCCAGCAGCACAACCGGACAGGGCAGCTCCTACGAGCAGTACTTC.

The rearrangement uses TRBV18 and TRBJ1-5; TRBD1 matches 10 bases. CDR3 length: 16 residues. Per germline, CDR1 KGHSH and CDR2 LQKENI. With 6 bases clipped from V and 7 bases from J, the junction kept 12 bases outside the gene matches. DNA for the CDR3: TGTGCCAGCTCGGAGGCCCGGGACAGGGGCGGACAGCCCCAGCATTTT. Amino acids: CASSEARDRGGQPQHF.

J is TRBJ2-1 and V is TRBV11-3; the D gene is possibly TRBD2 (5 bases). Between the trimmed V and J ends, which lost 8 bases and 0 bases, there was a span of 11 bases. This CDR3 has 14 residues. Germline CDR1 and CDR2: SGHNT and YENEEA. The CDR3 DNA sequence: TGTGCCAGCGCGGACTTAAACTCCTACAATGAGCAGTTCTTC. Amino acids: CASADLNSYNEQFF.

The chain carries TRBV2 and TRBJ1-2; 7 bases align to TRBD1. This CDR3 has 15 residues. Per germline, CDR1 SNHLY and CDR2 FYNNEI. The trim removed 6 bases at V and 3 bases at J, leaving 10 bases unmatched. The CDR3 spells CASRGDSLDYYGYTF. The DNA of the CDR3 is TGTGCCAGCAGGGGGGACAGCTTGGATTACTATGGCTACACCTTC.

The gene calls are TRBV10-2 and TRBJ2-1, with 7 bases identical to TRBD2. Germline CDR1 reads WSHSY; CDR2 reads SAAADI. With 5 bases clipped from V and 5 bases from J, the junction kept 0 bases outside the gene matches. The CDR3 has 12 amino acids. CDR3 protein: CASSLADNEQFF. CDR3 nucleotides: TGCGCCAGCAGTCTAGCGGACAATGAGCAGTTCTTC.

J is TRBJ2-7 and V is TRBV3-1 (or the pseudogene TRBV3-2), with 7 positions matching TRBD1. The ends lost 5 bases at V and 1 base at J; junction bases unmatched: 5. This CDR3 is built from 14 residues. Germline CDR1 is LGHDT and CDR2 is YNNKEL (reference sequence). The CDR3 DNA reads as TGTGCCAGCAGCTTTAACAGGGGTTCCTACGAGCAGTACTTC. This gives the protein CASSFNRGSYEQYF.

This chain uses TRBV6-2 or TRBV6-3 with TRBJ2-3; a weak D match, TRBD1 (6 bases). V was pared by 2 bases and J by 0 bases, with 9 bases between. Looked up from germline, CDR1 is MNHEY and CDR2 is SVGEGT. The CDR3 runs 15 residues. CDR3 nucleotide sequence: TGTGCCAGCAGTTACGGGGGCCTGAGCACAGATACGCAGTATTTT. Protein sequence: CASSYGGLSTDTQYF.

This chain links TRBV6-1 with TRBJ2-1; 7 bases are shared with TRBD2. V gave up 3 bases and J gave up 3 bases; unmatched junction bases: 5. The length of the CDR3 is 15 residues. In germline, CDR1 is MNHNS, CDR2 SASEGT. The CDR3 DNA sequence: TGTGCCAGCAGTGATGTGGGGGGGGACTACAATGAGCAGTTCTTC. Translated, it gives CASSDVGGDYNEQFF.

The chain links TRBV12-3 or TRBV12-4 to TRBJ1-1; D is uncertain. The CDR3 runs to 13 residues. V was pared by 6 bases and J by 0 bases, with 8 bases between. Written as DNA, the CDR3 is TGTGCCAGCAGGTACACAGTGAACACTGAAGCTTTCTTT. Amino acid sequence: CASRYTVNTEAFF.